A selection of T cell receptor beta chains follows, all from one sample in a study of control samples from healthy donors and cancer patients. Profiled with immunoSEQ multiplex PCR; TCRdb holds only in-frame clones, not every one. The sample includes about 110,000 clones, about nine tenths of them seen just once. The sequencing sample was made of blood. The receptors were sampled from a human donor in good health. The donor label of this sample is uncertain. Both conserved end residues are part of each CDR3. The order of the fields is clone size, D gene, J gene, V gene, CDR3 DNA, CDR3 protein. D genes are given only for firm matches. The size of a clone is reported for some rows only, either as once, few or many, or as a class for expanded clones.

size: .; D: .; J: TRBJ1-2; V: TRBV7-8; DNA: TGTGCCAGCAGCAAACCACAGGGAGCTAACTATGGCTACACCTTC; CDR3: CASSKPQGANYGYTF
size: .; D: .; J: TRBJ1-2; V: TRBV5-4; DNA: TGTGCCAGCAGCCCGGACGGTAACTATGGCTACACCTTC; CDR3: CASSPDGNYGYTF
size: .; D: .; J: TRBJ2-3; V: TRBV4-1; DNA: TGCGCCAGCAGCCAAGATGGGTTAGGGTGGTTAGATACGCAGTATTTT; CDR3: CASSQDGLGWLDTQYF
size: .; D: .; J: TRBJ2-7; V: TRBV6-5; DNA: TGTGCCTGCAGCGTGGGGCCAACATACGGGCAGTACTTC; CDR3: CACSVGPTYGQYF
size: .; D: TRBD1; J: TRBJ1-2; V: TRBV5-6; DNA: TGTGCCAGCAGCTTGGGAATCGGGACAGGGGAAGGCTACACCTTC; CDR3: CASSLGIGTGEGYTF
size: .; D: TRBD1; J: TRBJ1-2; V: TRBV30; DNA: TGTGCCTGGAGCCGCCGGGACAGGGATCACTATGGCTACACCTTC; CDR3: CAWSRRDRDHYGYTF
size: few; D: .; J: TRBJ1-5; V: TRBV5-6; DNA: TGTGCCAGCAGTTCAGGGGATCAGCCCCAGCATTTT; CDR3: CASSSGDQPQHF
size: .; D: .; J: TRBJ1-1; V: TRBV28; DNA: TGTGCCAGCAGTTCGCCGACGACTGAAGCTTTCTTT; CDR3: CASSSPTTEAFF
size: .; D: .; J: TRBJ1-2; V: TRBV3-1/TRBV3-2; DNA: TGTGCCAGCAGCCAATCCTTCCTTAACTATGGCTACACCTTC; CDR3: CASSQSFLNYGYTF
size: few; D: .; J: TRBJ1-5; V: TRBV19; DNA: TGTGCCAGCAAAACCAAAGCGGGCAATCAGCCCCAGCATTTT; CDR3: CASKTKAGNQPQHF
size: .; D: .; J: TRBJ1-1; V: TRBV12-3/TRBV12-4; DNA: TGTGCCAGCAGTTTAGGGGGTAAAGCTTTCTTT; CDR3: CASSLGGKAFF
size: .; D: .; J: TRBJ2-2; V: TRBV12-5; DNA: TGTGCTAGTGGTTTGGGAAGCGGGGAGCTGTTTTTT; CDR3: CASGLGSGELFF
size: .; D: .; J: TRBJ2-3; V: TRBV5-1; DNA: TGCGCCAGCAGCCTCCGACAGGCGGGGAGCGCAGATACGCAGTATTTT; CDR3: CASSLRQAGSADTQYF
size: .; D: .; J: TRBJ1-3; V: TRBV19; DNA: TGTGCCAGCCTTACCCCCGCCAGCCGAAACACCATATATTTT; CDR3: CASLTPASRNTIYF
size: .; D: .; J: TRBJ1-4; V: TRBV30; DNA: TGTGCCTGGAGTGTGGGCCAGGGAGTTAATGAAAAACTGTTTTTT; CDR3: CAWSVGQGVNEKLFF
size: .; D: .; J: TRBJ2-5; V: TRBV6-6; DNA: TGTGCCAGCAGACTGGGGGGGCCGGGGGGAGAGACCCAGTACTTC; CDR3: CASRLGGPGGETQYF
size: .; D: TRBD2; J: TRBJ2-5; V: TRBV10-3; DNA: TGTGCCATCAGTGATATCGGGAGGAAAGAGACCCAGTACTTC; CDR3: CAISDIGRKETQYF
size: .; D: .; J: TRBJ1-1; V: TRBV24-1; DNA: TGTGCCACCAGTGAAGGGTGGCACACTGAAGCTTTCTTT; CDR3: CATSEGWHTEAFF